A single T cell receptor beta chain is shown here with its context. Antigen unknown. The source of the sample is a study of T cell clusters in autoimmune cytopenias. Study overall: The median distinct TRB clonotype count was around 2,400 per sample, from a median around 50,000 reads. Findings and limits, study-wide: Compared with active autoimmune hepatitis patients, healthy donors showed about 2.7-fold more exclusive TRB clusters. TRB repertoire shifts in secondary cytopenia and chronic lymphocytic leukemia mostly reflected lymphoma, not autoimmunity. Clustering suggested that physiological T cell clusters were missing in primary autoimmune cytopenia patients.

This CDR3 has 16 amino acids. Germline loops: CDR1 MDHEN, CDR2 SYDVKM. TRB rearrangements were amplified by touch-down multiplex PCR with mixed TRB-A/B primers. Reprocessing the multiplex PCR reads, TCRdb reports a single entry for every CDR3 protein and omits DNA. Here the sample table reports under 2,000 distinct CDR3 sequences. Each sample's input was 200 to 300 ng genomic DNA, 30,000 to 45,000 genome equivalents. The chain is built from TRBV28 and TRBJ2-6. Sequenced: peripheral blood. This TCR was sampled from a human donor with an autoimmune cytopenia or autoimmune hepatitis (not recorded which). This CDR3 is CASSLNRAMGANVLTF.